The clone carrying this T cell receptor (beta chain) has a count of ten or more. Its specificity is not known. Time point defined: persistent/refractory GD, antithyroid drugs over 5 years with positive TRAb. Generation of the TCR library employed RNA extracted from PBMCs. Building the TCR beta libraries relied on iRepertoire HTBI primers, and CDR3 regions underwent Arm-PCR. TCRdb redid the calling of the multiplex PCR reads with MiXCR, one entry per CDR3 protein. The sample includes roughly 500,000 distinct CDR3 sequences, approximately 21% of them seen just once. This sample is part of a study of regulatory T cells in long-lasting Graves disease. Whole-study findings and limits: The study found TRBV28, TRBJ1-2 and TRBJ2-5 favored in persistent disease.

Between the trimmed V and J ends, which lost 5 bases and 3 bases, there was a span of 14 bases. Looked up from germline, CDR1 is MDHEN and CDR2 is SYDVKM. The CDR3 has 14 residues. The sample consisted of peripheral blood mononuclear cells (PBMCs), taken when the disease was refractory, from a patient treated with antithyroid drugs. The clonotype originates from a female donor with Graves disease. The chain uses TRBV28 and TRBJ2-7; D assignment may be TRBD1 or TRBD2 (5 bases each). The CDR3, as DNA: TGTGCCAGCAGTATGGGACCGGTCGGCTACGAGCAGTACTTC. It yields the protein CASSMGPVGYEQYF.